This T cell receptor (beta chain) is drawn from a study of vaccination and CD4 T cells after COVID-19. The Oncomine TCR Beta short-read assay was what sequenced the DNA obtained from cultured CD4+ T cells. MiXCR, run by TCRdb on the PCR reads, gives a single entry per CDR3 protein. The sample includes about 7,100 distinct CDR3 sequences, about 66% of them seen just once. Comments on this clonotype: As yet, its antigen is unknown.

Treatment indicated: approximately nine-day PBMC culture with coronavirus spike peptide pools or control peptides (ViraFEST assay). PBMCs were cultured at fewer than 2.5 million per well with roughly 10 IU/ml IL-2 and 10 ug/ml peptide pools. CDR1 is MNHEY and CDR2 is SMNVEV in the germline V gene (reference sequence). CDR3 length: 15 residues. Trimming left V 5 bases short and J 4 bases short, with 16 bases between. This TCR was recovered from a human donor who had recovered from COVID-19. The V call is TRBV27, the J call TRBJ2-3, with unresolved D. The sequenced sample was CD4+ T cells from blood, cultured in vitro. The CDR3: CASSPRFSNADTQYF. Written as DNA, the CDR3 is TGTGCCAGCAGTCCCCGATTTTCGAACGCAGATACGCAGTATTTT.